This TCR beta chain comes out of a study of identifying expanded T cells in peripheral blood. Collection occurred without any documented infections or immune events in donors. Germline lookup yields CDR1 KGHSH and CDR2 LQKENI. The CDR3 contains 14 residues. The V gene lost 3 bases and the J gene lost 0 bases, with 7 bases spanning the gap. The count of this clone is one. No antigen is known for it. Here immunoSEQ multiplex PCR was the method, and the copy in TCRdb shows in-frame clones only, minus some. The sample shows 120,000 or so clones, 84% of them seen only once. The study's findings and limits: Across healthy donors, higher total template counts meant significantly greater roughly two-week count variance. Differentially abundant clones: about 1.2 between replicates, 16.4 at around 14 days, less than 20 at four.

The J gene is TRBJ2-3, the V gene TRBV18; D unresolved. The TCR comes from a person between 18 and 70 years old in good health. The sample consisted of blood. The CDR3: CASSPPISTDTQYF. DNA of the CDR3: TGTGCCAGCTCACCGCCCATTAGCACAGATACGCAGTATTTT.